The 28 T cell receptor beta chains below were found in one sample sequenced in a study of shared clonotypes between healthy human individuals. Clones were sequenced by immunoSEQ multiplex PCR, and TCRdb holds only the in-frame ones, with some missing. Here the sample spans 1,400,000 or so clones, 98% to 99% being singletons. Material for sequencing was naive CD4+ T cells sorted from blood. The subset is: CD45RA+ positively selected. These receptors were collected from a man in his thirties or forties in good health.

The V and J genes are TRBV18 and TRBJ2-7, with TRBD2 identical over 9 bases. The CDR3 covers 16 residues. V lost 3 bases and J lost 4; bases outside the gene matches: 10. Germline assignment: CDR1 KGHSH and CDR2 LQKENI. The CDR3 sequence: CASSPSSGTSWYEQYF. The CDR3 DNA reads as TGTGCCAGCTCACCTTCCTCGGGGACTAGCTGGTACGAGCAGTACTTC. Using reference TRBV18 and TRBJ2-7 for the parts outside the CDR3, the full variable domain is NAGVMQNPRHLVRRRGQEARLRCSPMKGHSHVYWYRQLPEEGLKFMVYLQKENIIDESGMPKERFSAEFPKEGPSILRIQQVVRGDSAAYFCASSPSSGTSWYEQYFGPGTRLTVT.

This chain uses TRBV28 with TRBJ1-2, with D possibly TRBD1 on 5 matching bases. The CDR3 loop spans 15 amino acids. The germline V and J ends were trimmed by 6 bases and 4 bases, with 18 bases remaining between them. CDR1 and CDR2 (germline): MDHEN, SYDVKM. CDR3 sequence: CASRERGGKTYGYTF. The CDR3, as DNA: TGTGCCAGCAGGGAAAGGGGCGGAAAGACCTATGGCTACACCTTC.

The CDR3 bases are TGTGCCTGGAAGCTGGGAACCTACGAGCAGTACTTC. This codes for CAWKLGTYEQYF. V is TRBV30 and J is TRBJ2-7; no definite D call. Germline V gene sequence: CDR1 GTSNPN, CDR2 SVGIG (reference sequence). V gave up 4 bases and J gave up 2 bases, with 9 bases separating them. This CDR3 has 12 residues.

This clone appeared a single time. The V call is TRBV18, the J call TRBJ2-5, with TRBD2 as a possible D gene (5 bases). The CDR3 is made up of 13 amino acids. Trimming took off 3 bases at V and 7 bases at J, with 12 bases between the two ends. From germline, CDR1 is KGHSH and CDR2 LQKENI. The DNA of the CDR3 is TGTGCCAGCTCACCTACGGGGATGAGGACCCAGTACTTC. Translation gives CASSPTGMRTQYF.

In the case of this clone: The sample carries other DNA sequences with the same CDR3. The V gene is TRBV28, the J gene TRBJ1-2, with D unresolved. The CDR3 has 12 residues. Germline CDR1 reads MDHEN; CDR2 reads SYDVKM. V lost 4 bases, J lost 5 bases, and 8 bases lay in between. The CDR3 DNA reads TGTGCCAGCAGTTCCCAAGGATATGGCTACACCTTC. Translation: CASSSQGYGYTF.

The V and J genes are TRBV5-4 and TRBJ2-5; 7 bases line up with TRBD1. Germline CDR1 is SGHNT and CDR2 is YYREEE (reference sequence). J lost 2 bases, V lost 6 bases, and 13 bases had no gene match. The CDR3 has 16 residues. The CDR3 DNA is TGTGCCAGCACCGACCAGGGACAGATAGCACAAGAGACCCAGTACTTC. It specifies CASTDQGQIAQETQYF.

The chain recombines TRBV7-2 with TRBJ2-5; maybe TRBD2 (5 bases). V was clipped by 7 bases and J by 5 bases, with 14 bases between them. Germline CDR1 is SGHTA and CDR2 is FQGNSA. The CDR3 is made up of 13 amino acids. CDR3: CASTRDPRETQYF. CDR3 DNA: TGTGCCAGCACCCGGGATCCACGGGAGACCCAGTACTTC.

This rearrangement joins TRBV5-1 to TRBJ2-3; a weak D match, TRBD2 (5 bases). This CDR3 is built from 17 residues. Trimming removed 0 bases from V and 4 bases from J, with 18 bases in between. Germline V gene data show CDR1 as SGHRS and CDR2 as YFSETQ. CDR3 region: CASSLASPRTRADTQYF. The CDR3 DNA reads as TGCGCCAGCAGCTTGGCTTCCCCCAGAACTAGGGCAGATACGCAGTATTTT.

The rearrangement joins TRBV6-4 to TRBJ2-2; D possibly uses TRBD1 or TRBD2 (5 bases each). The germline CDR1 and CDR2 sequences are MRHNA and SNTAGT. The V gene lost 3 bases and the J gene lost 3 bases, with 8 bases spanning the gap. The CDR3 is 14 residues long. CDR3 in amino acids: CASSERGHTGELFF. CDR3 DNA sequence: TGTGCCAGCAGTGAAAGGGGACACACCGGGGAGCTGTTTTTT.

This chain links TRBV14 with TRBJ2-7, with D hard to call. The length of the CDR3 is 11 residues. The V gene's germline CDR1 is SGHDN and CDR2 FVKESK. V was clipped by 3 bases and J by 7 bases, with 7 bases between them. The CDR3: CASSHFAEQYF. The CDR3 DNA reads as TGTGCCAGCAGCCATTTCGCGGAGCAGTACTTC.

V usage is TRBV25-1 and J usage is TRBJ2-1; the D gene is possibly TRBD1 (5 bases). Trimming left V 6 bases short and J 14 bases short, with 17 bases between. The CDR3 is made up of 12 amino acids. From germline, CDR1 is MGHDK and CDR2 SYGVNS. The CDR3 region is CASRGLDATEFF. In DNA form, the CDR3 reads TGTGCCAGCAGGGGGCTAGATGCGACGGAGTTCTTC.

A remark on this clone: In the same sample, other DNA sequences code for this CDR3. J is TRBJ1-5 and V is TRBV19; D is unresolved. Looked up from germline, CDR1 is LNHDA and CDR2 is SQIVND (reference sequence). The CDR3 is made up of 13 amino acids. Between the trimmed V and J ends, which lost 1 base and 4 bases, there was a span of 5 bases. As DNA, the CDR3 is TGTGCCAGTAGTATAGTTGGAAATCAGCCCCAGCATTTT. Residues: CASSIVGNQPQHF.

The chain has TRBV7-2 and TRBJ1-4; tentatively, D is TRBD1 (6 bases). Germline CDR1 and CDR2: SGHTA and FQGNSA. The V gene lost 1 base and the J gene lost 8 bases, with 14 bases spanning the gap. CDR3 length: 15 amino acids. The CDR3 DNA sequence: TGTGCCAGCAGCTTAGGAAGGGGGAGGCAAGAAAAACTGTTTTTT. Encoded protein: CASSLGRGRQEKLFF.

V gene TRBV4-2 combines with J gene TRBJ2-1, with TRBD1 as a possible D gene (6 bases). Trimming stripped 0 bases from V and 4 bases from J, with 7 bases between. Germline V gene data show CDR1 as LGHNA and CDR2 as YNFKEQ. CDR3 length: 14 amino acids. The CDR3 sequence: CASSQDGQYNEQFF. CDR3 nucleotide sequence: TGTGCCAGCAGCCAAGATGGACAGTACAATGAGCAGTTCTTC.

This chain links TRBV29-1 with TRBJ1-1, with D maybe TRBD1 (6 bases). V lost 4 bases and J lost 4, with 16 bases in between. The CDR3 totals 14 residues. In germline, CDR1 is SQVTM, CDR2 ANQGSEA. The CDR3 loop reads CSVAGGEIGTEAFF. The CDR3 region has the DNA TGCAGCGTTGCGGGGGGCGAGATTGGCACTGAAGCTTTCTTT. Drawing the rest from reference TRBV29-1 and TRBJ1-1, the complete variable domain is SAVISQKPSRDICQRGTSLTIQCQVDSQVTMMFWYRQQPGQSLTLIATANQGSEATYESGFVIDKFPISRPNLTFSTLTVSNMSPEDSSIYLCSVAGGEIGTEAFFGQGTRLTVV.

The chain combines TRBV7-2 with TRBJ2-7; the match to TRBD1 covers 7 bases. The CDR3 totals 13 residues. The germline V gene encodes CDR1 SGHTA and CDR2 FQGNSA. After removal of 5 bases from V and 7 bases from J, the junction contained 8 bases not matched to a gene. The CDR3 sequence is CASSRNRGDEQYF. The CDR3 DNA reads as TGTGCCAGCAGCCGGAACAGGGGAGATGAGCAGTACTTC. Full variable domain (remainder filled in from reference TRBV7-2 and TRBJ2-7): GAGVSQSPSNKVTEKGKDVELRCDPISGHTALYWYRQSLGQGLEFLIYFQGNSAPDKSGLPSDRFSAERTGGSVSTLTIQRTQQEDSAVYLCASSRNRGDEQYFGPGTRLTVT.

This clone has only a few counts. CDR3 loop: CASRLGSGQGPYEQYF. The CDR3 DNA reads TGTGCCAGCAGGCTGGGGTCGGGACAGGGACCCTACGAGCAGTACTTC. The gene calls are TRBV7-2 and TRBJ2-7; 9 positions agree with TRBD1. V gave up 6 bases and J gave up 2 bases; unmatched junction bases: 11. The CDR3 runs 16 residues. Germline loops: CDR1 SGHTA, CDR2 FQGNSA. The full variable domain, completed using reference TRBV7-2 and TRBJ2-7, is GAGVSQSPSNKVTEKGKDVELRCDPISGHTALYWYRQSLGQGLEFLIYFQGNSAPDKSGLPSDRFSAERTGGSVSTLTIQRTQQEDSAVYLCASRLGSGQGPYEQYFGPGTRLTVT.

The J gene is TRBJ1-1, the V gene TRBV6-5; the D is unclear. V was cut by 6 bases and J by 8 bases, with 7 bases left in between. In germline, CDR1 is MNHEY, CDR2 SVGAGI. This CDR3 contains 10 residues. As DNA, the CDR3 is TGTGCCAGCAGCGGACGGGAAGCTTTCTTT. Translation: CASSGREAFF.

The CDR3 loop reads CASNQLGPTLYNEQFF. The CDR3 DNA reads as TGTGCCAGCAATCAGTTGGGTCCCACACTATACAATGAGCAGTTCTTC. V and J are TRBV5-6 and TRBJ2-1; D unclear. The CDR3 is 16 amino acids. Trimming removed 6 bases from V and 4 bases from J, with 20 bases in between. Germline V CDR1 and CDR2: SGHDT, YYEEEE.

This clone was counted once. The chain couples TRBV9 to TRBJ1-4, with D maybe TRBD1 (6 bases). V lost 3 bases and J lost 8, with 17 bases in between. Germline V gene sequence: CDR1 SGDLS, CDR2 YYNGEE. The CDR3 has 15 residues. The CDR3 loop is CASSGQGRGREKLFF. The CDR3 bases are TGTGCCAGCAGCGGCCAGGGCAGGGGTCGCGAAAAACTGTTTTTT.

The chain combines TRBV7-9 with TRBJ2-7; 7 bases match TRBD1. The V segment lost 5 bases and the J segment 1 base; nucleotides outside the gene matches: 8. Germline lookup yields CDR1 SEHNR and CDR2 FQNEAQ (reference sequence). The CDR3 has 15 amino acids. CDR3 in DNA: TGTGCCAGCAGCGTTCGACAGGGTGCTTCCTACGAGCAGTACTTC. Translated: CASSVRQGASYEQYF.

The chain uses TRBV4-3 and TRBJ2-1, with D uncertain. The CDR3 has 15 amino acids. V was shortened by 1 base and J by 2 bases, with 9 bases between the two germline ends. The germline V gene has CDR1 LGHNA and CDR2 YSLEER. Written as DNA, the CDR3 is TGCGCCAGCAGCCAAGTCCGGAATACCTACAATGAGCAGTTCTTC. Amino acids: CASSQVRNTYNEQFF.

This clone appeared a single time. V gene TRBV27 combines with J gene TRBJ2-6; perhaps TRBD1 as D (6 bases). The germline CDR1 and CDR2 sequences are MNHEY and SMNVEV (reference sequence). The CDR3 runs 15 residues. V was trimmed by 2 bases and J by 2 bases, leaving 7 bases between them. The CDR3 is CASSLQGTGANVLTF. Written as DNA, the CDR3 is TGTGCCAGCAGTTTACAGGGGACTGGGGCCAACGTCCTGACTTTC.

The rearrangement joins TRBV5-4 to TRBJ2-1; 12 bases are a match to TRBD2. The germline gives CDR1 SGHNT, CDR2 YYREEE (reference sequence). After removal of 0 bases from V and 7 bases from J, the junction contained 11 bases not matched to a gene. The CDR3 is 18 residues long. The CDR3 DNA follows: TGTGCCAGCAGCTTGGGGTCGAGGGGACTAGCGGGTATAAATGAGCAGTTCTTC. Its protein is CASSLGSRGLAGINEQFF.

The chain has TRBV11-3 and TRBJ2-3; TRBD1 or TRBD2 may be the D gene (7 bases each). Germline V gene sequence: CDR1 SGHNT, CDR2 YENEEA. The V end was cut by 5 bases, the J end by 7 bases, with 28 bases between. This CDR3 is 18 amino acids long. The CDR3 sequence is CASSRGREYGQLQNTQYF. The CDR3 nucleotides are TGTGCCAGCAGCAGGGGGCGGGAGTACGGCCAACTTCAGAATACGCAGTATTTT.

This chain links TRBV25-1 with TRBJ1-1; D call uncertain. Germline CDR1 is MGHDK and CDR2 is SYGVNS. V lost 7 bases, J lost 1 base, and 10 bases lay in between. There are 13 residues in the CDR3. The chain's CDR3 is CASTSRRNTEAFF. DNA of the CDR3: TGTGCCAGCACTTCCAGGAGGAACACTGAAGCTTTCTTT.

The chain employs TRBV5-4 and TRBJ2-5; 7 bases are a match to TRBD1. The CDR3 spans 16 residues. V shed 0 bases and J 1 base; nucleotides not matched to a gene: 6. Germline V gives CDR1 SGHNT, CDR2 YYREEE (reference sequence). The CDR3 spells CASSLDPTGAQETQYF. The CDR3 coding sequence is TGTGCCAGCAGCTTGGATCCTACAGGGGCCCAAGAGACCCAGTACTTC.

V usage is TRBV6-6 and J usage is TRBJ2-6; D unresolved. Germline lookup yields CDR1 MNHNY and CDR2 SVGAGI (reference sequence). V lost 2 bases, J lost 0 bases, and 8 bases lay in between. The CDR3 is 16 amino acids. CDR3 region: CASSYGLGSGANVLTF. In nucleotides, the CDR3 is TGTGCCAGCAGTTACGGGTTGGGCTCTGGGGCCAACGTCCTGACTTTC.